This is a list of T cell receptor beta chains from one sample in a study of T cell changes during pregnancy in multiple sclerosis. The table came from immunoSEQ multiplex PCR; TCRdb's copy has only in-frame clones and leaves some out. The sample consists of fewer than 75,000 clones, around 90% of them appearing once. The sequencing here drew on peripheral blood, taken in the first trimester of pregnancy. These TCRs come from a female donor with multiple sclerosis, enrolled in a pregnancy study. Both conserved end residues are part of each CDR3. The order of the fields is J gene, V gene, CDR3 protein.

J gene: TRBJ2-1
V gene: TRBV19
CDR3 protein: CASSSRGTGGRNEQFF

J gene: TRBJ1-4
V gene: TRBV19
CDR3 protein: CASRITAVPNEKLFF

J gene: TRBJ1-5
V gene: TRBV28
CDR3 protein: CASSLRSADSNQPQHF

J gene: TRBJ2-3
V gene: TRBV7-8
CDR3 protein: CASSFPGLSTDTQYF

J gene: TRBJ2-7
V gene: TRBV28
CDR3 protein: CASSAGGSSYEQYF

J gene: TRBJ1-1
V gene: TRBV28
CDR3 protein: CASSSRTGGSTEAFF

J gene: TRBJ1-1
V gene: TRBV28
CDR3 protein: CASSLEGRGTEAFF

J gene: TRBJ2-7
V gene: TRBV9
CDR3 protein: CASSGTSGSGEQYF

J gene: TRBJ2-3
V gene: TRBV5-1
CDR3 protein: CASSLMAPTDTQYF

J gene: TRBJ1-2
V gene: TRBV7-8
CDR3 protein: CASSLGHERYGYTF

J gene: TRBJ1-5
V gene: TRBV1
CDR3 protein: CTSSQVARGVNQPQHF

J gene: TRBJ1-1
V gene: TRBV6-1
CDR3 protein: CASTSEAGAHRRAFF

J gene: TRBJ1-4
V gene: TRBV7-9
CDR3 protein: CASSLGLGGQKLFF

J gene: TRBJ2-2
V gene: TRBV19
CDR3 protein: CASSITGGPGELFF

J gene: TRBJ1-4
V gene: TRBV10-3
CDR3 protein: CAISESGGTNEKLFF

J gene: TRBJ1-2
V gene: TRBV19
CDR3 protein: CASTRVDRRQYGYTF

J gene: TRBJ2-7
V gene: TRBV28
CDR3 protein: CASSAWDRIYEQYF